This entry lists 3 T cell receptor beta chains sequenced from one sample in a study of tumor T cells in aggressive B-cell lymphoma. The table came from immunoSEQ multiplex PCR; TCRdb's copy has only in-frame clones and leaves some out. The sample has about 11,000 clones; about nine tenths are singletons. Sample: tumor tissue. These TCRs come from an adult with diffuse large B cell lymphoma.

The J gene is TRBJ1-1, the V gene TRBV27; a possible D gene is TRBD1 (5 bases). Germline CDR1 reads MNHEY; CDR2 reads SMNVEV (reference sequence). Deletions cut 6 bases from V and 1 base from J, with 12 bases between. This CDR3 contains 14 residues. The CDR3 loop is CASRPGVANTEAFF. In DNA form, the CDR3 reads TGTGCCAGCAGACCGGGGGTGGCGAACACTGAAGCTTTCTTT.

The rearrangement uses TRBV28 and TRBJ1-4; no reliable D call. The CDR3 runs 12 residues. The V gene lost 6 bases and the J gene lost 5 bases, with 7 bases spanning the gap. Germline-derived CDR1 and CDR2 are MDHEN and SYDVKM. CDR3 residues: CASRTTNEKLFF. CDR3 in DNA: TGTGCCAGCAGAACTACCAATGAAAAACTGTTTTTT.

The chain carries TRBV7-3 and TRBJ2-5; D perhaps matches TRBD1 (6 bases). The germline gives CDR1 SGHTA, CDR2 FQGTGA. CDR3 length equals 14 residues. Trimming left V 0 bases short and J 5 bases short, with 10 bases between. The CDR3 region has the DNA TGTGCCAGCAGCTTAACGGGGGCGGCTGAGACCCAGTACTTC. Its protein is CASSLTGAAETQYF.